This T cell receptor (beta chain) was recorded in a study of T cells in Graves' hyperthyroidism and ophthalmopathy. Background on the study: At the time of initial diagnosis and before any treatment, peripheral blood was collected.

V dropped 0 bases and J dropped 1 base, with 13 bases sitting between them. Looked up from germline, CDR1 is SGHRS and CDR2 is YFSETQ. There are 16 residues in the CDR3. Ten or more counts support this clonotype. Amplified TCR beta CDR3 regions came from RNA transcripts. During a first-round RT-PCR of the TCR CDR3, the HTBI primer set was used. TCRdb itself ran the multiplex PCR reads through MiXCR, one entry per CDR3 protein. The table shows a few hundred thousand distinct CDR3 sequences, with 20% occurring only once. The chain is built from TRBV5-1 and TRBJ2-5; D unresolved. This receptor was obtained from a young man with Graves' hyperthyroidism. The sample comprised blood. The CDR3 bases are TGCGCCAGCAGCTTGGCCCCCTTCGTGCTCCAAGAGACCCAGTACTTC. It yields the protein CASSLAPFVLQETQYF.